This TCR beta chain derives from a study of cytomegalovirus exposure and HLA in healthy donors. The PCR ran on 60 Vbeta and 13 Jbeta primers. Data came from immunoSEQ multiplex PCR; TCRdb stores just in-frame clones and leaves some out. The table lists 90,000 to 150,000 clones, less than 85% of them singletons. Germline V lookup: CDR1 LGHNA, CDR2 YSLEER. The CDR3 is 13 residues long. The germline V and J ends were trimmed by 4 bases and 8 bases, with 14 bases remaining between them. This clone has only one observation. Its antigen is unknown. Study findings and constraints: A further, later analysis showed that HLA-associated TCR beta chains (compared with equally common others) were more clonally expanded. Presence/absence analyses assumed roughly uniform sequencing depth across donors, which may not hold.

Material: PBMCs. The TCR comes from a man aged 50 or older in good health and CMV-seropositive. The V gene is TRBV4-3, the J gene TRBJ1-2; tentative D call: TRBD1 (5 bases). The CDR3 spells CASSLLDSNGYTF. Written as DNA, the CDR3 is TGCGCCAGCAGCCTTTTAGACAGTAACGGCTACACCTTC.